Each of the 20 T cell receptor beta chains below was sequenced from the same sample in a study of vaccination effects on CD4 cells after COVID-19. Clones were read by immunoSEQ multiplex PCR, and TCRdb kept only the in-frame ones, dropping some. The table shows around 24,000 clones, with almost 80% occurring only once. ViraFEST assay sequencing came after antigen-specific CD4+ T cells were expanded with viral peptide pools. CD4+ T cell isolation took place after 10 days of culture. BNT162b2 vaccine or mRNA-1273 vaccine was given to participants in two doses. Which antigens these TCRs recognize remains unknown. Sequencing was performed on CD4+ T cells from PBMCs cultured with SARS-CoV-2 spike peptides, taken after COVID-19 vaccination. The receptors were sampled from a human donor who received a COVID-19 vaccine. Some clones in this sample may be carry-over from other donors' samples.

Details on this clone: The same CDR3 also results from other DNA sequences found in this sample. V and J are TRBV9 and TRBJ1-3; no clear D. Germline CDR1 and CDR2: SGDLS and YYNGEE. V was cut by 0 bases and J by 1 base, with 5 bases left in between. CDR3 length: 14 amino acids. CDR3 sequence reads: CASSVGVSGNTIYF. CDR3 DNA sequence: TGTGCCAGCAGCGTAGGGGTTTCTGGAAACACCATATATTTT.

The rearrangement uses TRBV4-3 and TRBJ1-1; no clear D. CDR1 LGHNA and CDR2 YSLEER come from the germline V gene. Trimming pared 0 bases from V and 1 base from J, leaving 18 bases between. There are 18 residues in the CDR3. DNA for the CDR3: TGCGCCAGCAGCCAAGATTCGGCTGTCCTGGGCCGGAACACTGAAGCTTTCTTT. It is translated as CASSQDSAVLGRNTEAFF.

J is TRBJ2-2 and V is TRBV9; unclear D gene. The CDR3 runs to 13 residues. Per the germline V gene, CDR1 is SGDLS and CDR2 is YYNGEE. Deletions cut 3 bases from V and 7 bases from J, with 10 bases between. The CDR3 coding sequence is TGTGCCAGCAGCGCAGATCCAAACGGGGAGCTGTTTTTT. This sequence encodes CASSADPNGELFF.

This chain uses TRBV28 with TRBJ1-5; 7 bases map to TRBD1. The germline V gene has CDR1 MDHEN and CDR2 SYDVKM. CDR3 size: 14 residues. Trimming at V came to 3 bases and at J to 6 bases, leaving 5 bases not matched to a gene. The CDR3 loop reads CASSLLDRRQPQHF. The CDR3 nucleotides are TGTGCCAGCAGTTTGTTGGACAGGCGTCAGCCCCAGCATTTT.

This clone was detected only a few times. The CDR3 sequence: CASSGQVYGELFF. CDR3 in DNA: TGTGCCAGCAGCGGACAGGTTTACGGGGAGCTGTTTTTT. V gene TRBV2 combines with J gene TRBJ2-2; 7 positions agree with TRBD1. The CDR3 loop spans 13 amino acids. Germline V CDR1 and CDR2: SNHLY, FYNNEI. J gave up 7 bases and V 6 bases, and 5 bases lay outside the gene matches.

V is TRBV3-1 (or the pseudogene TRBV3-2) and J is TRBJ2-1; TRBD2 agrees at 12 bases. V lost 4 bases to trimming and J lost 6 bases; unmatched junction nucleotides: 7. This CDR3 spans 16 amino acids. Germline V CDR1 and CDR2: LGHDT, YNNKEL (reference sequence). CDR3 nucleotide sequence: TGTGCCAGCAGCCCCTCCCTAGCGGGGGGGCTCAATGAGCAGTTCTTC. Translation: CASSPSLAGGLNEQFF.

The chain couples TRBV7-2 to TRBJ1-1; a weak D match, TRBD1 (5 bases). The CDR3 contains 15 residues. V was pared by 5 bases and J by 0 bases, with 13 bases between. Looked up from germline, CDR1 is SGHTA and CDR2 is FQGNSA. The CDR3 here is CASSGGRGLNTEAFF. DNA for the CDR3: TGTGCCAGCAGCGGAGGTAGGGGTCTGAACACTGAAGCTTTCTTT.

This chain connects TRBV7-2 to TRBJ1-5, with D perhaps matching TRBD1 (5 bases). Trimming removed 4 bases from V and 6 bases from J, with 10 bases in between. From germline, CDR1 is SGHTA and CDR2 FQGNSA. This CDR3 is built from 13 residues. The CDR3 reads CASSSLRGQPQHF. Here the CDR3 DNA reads TGTGCCAGCAGCTCCCTTAGGGGTCAGCCCCAGCATTTT.

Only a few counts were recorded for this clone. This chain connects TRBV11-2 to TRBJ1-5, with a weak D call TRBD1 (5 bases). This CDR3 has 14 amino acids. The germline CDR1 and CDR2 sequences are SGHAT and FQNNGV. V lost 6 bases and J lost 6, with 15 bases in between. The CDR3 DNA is TGTGCCAGCAGTTATCGGGGCGCGGGTCAGCCCCAGCATTTT. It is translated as CASSYRGAGQPQHF.

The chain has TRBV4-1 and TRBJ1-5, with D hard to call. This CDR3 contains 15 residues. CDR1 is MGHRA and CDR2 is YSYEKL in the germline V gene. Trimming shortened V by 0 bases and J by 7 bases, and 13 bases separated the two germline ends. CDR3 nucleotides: TGCGCCAGCAGCCAAGATGACCGCCCGGAACAGCCCCAGCATTTT. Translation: CASSQDDRPEQPQHF.

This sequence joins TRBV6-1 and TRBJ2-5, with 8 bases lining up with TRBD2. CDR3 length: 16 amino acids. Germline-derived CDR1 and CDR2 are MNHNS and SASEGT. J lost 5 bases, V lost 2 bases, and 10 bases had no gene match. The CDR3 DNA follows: TGTGCCAGCAGTGAATCGGGAGGGGGGGCCGGCGAGACCCAGTACTTC. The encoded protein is CASSESGGGAGETQYF.

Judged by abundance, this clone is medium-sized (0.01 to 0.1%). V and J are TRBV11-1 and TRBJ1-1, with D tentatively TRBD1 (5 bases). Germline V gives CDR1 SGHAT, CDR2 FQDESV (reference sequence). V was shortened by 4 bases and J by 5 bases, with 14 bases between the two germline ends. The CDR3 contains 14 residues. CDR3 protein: CASSSGAQGTEAFF. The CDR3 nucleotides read TGTGCCAGCAGCTCCGGGGCCCAGGGAACTGAAGCTTTCTTT.

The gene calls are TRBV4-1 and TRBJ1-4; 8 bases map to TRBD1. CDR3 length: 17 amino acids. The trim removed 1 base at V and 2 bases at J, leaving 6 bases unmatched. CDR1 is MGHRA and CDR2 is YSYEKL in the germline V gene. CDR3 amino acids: CASSQGGRGLTNEKLFF. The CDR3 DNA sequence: TGCGCCAGCAGCCAAGGGGGCAGGGGGCTGACTAATGAAAAACTGTTTTTT.

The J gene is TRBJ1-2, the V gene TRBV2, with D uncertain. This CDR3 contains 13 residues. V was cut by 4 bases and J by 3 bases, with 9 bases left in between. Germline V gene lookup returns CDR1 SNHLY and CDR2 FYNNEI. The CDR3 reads CASSVQLDYGYTF. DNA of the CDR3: TGTGCCAGCAGTGTTCAGTTGGACTATGGCTACACCTTC.

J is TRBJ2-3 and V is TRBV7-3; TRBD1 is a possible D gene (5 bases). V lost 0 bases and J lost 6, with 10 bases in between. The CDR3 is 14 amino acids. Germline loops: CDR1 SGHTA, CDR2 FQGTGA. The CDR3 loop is CASSLTTRGDTQYF. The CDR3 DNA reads TGTGCCAGCAGCTTAACAACAAGGGGCGATACGCAGTATTTT.

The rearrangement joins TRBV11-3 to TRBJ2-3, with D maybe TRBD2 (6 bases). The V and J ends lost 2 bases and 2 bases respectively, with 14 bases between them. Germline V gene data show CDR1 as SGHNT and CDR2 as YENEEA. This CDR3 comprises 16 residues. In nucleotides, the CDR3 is TGTGCCAGCAGCTTAAAGTGGGGGGAGGCCACAGATACGCAGTATTTT. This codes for CASSLKWGEATDTQYF.

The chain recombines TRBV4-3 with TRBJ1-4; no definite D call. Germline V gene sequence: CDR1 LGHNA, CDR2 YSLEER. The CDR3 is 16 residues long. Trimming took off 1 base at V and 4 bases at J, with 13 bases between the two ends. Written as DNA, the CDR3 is TGCGCCAGCAGCCAAGTTGCCCCGGGGAATAATGAAAAACTGTTTTTT. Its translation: CASSQVAPGNNEKLFF.

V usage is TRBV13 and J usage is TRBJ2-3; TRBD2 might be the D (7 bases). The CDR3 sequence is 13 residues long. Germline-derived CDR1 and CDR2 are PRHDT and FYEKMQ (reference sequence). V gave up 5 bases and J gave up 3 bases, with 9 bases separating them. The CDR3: CASSRGGTDTQYF. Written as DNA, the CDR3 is TGTGCCAGCAGCAGGGGGGGAACAGATACGCAGTATTTT.

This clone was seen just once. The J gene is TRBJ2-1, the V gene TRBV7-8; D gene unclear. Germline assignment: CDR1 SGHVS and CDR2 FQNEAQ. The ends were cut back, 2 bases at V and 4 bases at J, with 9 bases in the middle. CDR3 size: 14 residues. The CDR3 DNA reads TGTGCCAGCAGCTTAAAATCGTCGTACAATGAGCAGTTCTTC. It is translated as CASSLKSSYNEQFF.

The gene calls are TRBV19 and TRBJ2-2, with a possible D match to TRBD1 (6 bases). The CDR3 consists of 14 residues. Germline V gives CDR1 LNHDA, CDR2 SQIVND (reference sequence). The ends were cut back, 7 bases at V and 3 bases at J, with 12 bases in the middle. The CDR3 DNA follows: TGTGCCAGTATTTTACAGGGTGACACCGGGGAGCTGTTTTTT. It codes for CASILQGDTGELFF.